The next 21 T cell receptor beta chains were all read from a single sample in a study of T cell clonality in common variable immunodeficiency. Generated by immunoSEQ multiplex PCR, the TCRdb table keeps only in-frame clones and is missing some. Listed for the sample are more than 30,000 clones, none seen a single time. Sequencing was carried out using peripheral blood mononuclear cells. These receptors all come from a person aged 18 to 75 in good health.

This clone appeared many times. The CDR3 goes on 3 residues after the read ends, and that part is filled in from the germline J gene. The chain links TRBV5-1 to TRBJ1-2; D might be TRBD1 (5 bases). CDR3 size: 14 residues. The germline V gene encodes CDR1 SGHRS and CDR2 YFSETQ. The covered CDR3 bases are TGCGCCAGCAGCTACACGGCGTGGGGGGACGGC. This gives the protein CASSYTAWGDG. The whole CDR3 protein reads CASSYTAWGDGYTF.

This clone appeared many times. Read data end 3 residues before the CDR3 end; the end is taken from the germline J gene. The chain joins TRBV14 to TRBJ1-2; D unresolved. Trimming took 1 base from V and 2 from J, leaving 11 bases between them. This CDR3 has 15 amino acids. CDR1 and CDR2 (germline): SGHDN, FVKESK. CDR3 DNA (partial): TGTGCCAGCAGCCAAGGAATAACGGGGAACTATGGC. Protein product: CASSQGITGNYG. Given in full, the CDR3 is CASSQGITGNYGYTF.

Ten or more counts support this clone. From the germline J gene comes the end of the CDR3, since the read stops 3 residues before it. This chain links TRBV30 with TRBJ2-1; 8 bases are shared with TRBD2. After removal of 4 bases from V and 3 bases from J, the junction contained 8 bases not matched to a gene. In germline, CDR1 is GTSNPN, CDR2 SVGIG (reference sequence). The CDR3 totals 15 residues. CDR3 bases read: TGTGCCTGGATCCCGGGCGGGAGGCACTACAATGAG. As protein: CAWIPGGRHYNE. The CDR3 in its entirety is CAWIPGGRHYNEQFF.

Only a few counts were recorded for this clone. The CDR3 is cut off 3 residues early in the read; its end comes from the germline J gene. The chain uses TRBV19 and TRBJ2-4; weak D call: TRBD1 (6 bases). CDR1 is LNHDA and CDR2 is SQIVND in the germline V gene (reference sequence). This CDR3 contains 14 residues. CDR3 in amino acids: CATRGQSSFYGQYF. CDR3 bases read: TGTGCCACCCGCGGACAGTCGAGCTTCTATGGT.

This clone appeared many times. Read coverage stops 3 residues before the CDR3 terminus; the germline J gene supplies the remainder. The V call is TRBV2, the J call TRBJ2-5; D unclear. The V end lost 1 base, the J end lost 2 bases, and 8 bases lay between the germline ends. From germline, CDR1 is SNHLY and CDR2 FYNNEI. CDR3 length equals 14 residues. Incomplete CDR3 DNA: TGTGCCAGCAGTGAAGGTAACAGACAAGAGACC. Its translation is CASSEGNRQET. In full, the CDR3 is CASSEGNRQETQYF.

This clone occurred many times. The read ends 3 residues early relative to the CDR3; the germline J gene fills the gap. The chain joins TRBV19 to TRBJ2-7; 8 bases match TRBD1. CDR1 LNHDA and CDR2 SQIVND come from the germline V gene (reference sequence). V shed 8 bases and J 3 bases; nucleotides not matched to a gene: 6. CDR3 length: 13 residues. Incomplete CDR3 DNA: TGTGCCAGTTCCGGACAGGGTGGCTACGAG. This gives the protein CASSGQGGYE. From start to end, the CDR3 is CASSGQGGYEQYF.

At least ten counts were recorded for this clone. CDR3 DNA (partial): TGTGCCAGCAGCTTCCCGGGACTTAATGAAAAA. Translating gives CASSFPGLNEK. The whole CDR3 protein reads CASSFPGLNEKLFF. V and J are TRBV7-2 and TRBJ1-4; TRBD1 is a possible D gene (5 bases). The sequence runs out 3 residues before the end of the CDR3; the remainder is reconstructed from the germline J gene. V lost 3 bases to trimming and J lost 4 bases, with 9 bases between them. Looked up from germline, CDR1 is SGHTA and CDR2 is FQGNSA. The CDR3 consists of 14 residues.

This clone was observed a handful of times. Read sequence stops 3 residues before the CDR3 end, and the germline J gene provides the missing end. The chain links TRBV11-1 to TRBJ2-1; 8 nucleotides line up with TRBD2. Germline V CDR1 and CDR2: SGHAT, FQDESV (reference sequence). This CDR3 has 15 residues. V lost 6 bases and J lost 6; bases outside the gene matches: 10. The CDR3 DNA, read in part, is TGTGCCAGCAGGAAAAGTAGCGGGAAGGCCAATGAG. This codes for CASRKSSGKANE. The CDR3 in full is CASRKSSGKANEQFF.

This clone was counted ten times or more. Sequencing ends 3 residues short of the CDR3 end; the germline J gene provides the rest. The rearrangement uses TRBV7-9 and TRBJ1-2; TRBD1 might be the D (5 bases). Germline CDR1 SEHNR, CDR2 FQNEAQ (reference sequence). The CDR3 totals 13 residues. V lost 5 bases and J lost 3, with 10 bases in between. CDR3 sequence: CASSIQTDYGYTF. CDR3 bases read: TGTGCCAGCAGCATACAGACAGACTATGGC.

This clone was detected a few times. The read finishes 3 residues shy of the CDR3 end, and the germline J gene is used to complete it. The chain carries TRBV7-9 and TRBJ1-2, with TRBD1 as a possible D gene (6 bases). The germline V and J ends were trimmed by 1 base and 7 bases, with 7 bases remaining between them. CDR3 length: 12 amino acids. The germline V gene has CDR1 SEHNR and CDR2 FQNEAQ (reference sequence). The covered CDR3 bases are TGTGCCAGCAGCTTAGGAGGGGGTGGC. Translating gives CASSLGGGG. The full CDR3 protein reads CASSLGGGGYTF.

This clone came up a few times. Read sequence stops 3 residues before the CDR3 end, and the germline J gene provides the missing end. The genes are TRBV30 and TRBJ1-2; the D is unclear. The V gene's germline CDR1 is GTSNPN and CDR2 SVGIG (reference sequence). The CDR3 length is 15 residues. This chain's CDR3 is CAWSWTSGKYNDYTF. CDR3 DNA, as far as it was read: TGTGCCTGGAGTTGGACTAGCGGGAAATACAATGAC.

In this sample, this clone turned up a few times. Read data end 3 residues before the CDR3 end; the end is taken from the germline J gene. The chain has TRBV7-2 and TRBJ2-5, with D uncertain. Germline lookup yields CDR1 SGHTA and CDR2 FQGNSA. Trimming removed 0 bases from V and 5 bases from J, with 7 bases in between. The CDR3 runs to 13 residues. The chain's CDR3 is CASSLAIRETQYF. CDR3 bases read: TGTGCCAGCAGCTTAGCGATCCGGGAGACC.

This clone was detected many times. The CDR3 extends 3 residues past the end of the read, so its final part is completed from the germline J gene. The genes are TRBV30 and TRBJ1-2, with 7 nucleotides matching TRBD1. V shed 5 bases and J 2 bases; nucleotides not matched to a gene: 8. CDR1 and CDR2 (germline): GTSNPN, SVGIG (reference sequence). CDR3 length: 14 residues. The CDR3 DNA, read in part, is TGTGCCTGGGGTTTCCAGACAGGGAACTATGGC. It codes for CAWGFQTGNYG. The full CDR3 protein reads CAWGFQTGNYGYTF.

The sample holds many counts of this clone. The CDR3 is cut off 3 residues early in the read; its end comes from the germline J gene. The chain links TRBV18 to TRBJ1-1; D ambiguous. Trimming took off 5 bases at V and 1 base at J, with 14 bases between the two ends. The V gene's germline CDR1 is KGHSH and CDR2 LQKENI. This CDR3 is built from 15 residues. The covered CDR3 bases are TGTGCCAGCTCATTCGGGGTTGGTGGGAACACTGAA. Protein: CASSFGVGGNTE. The entire CDR3 sequence reads CASSFGVGGNTEAFF.

At least ten counts were recorded for this clone. The read comes to an end 3 residues before the CDR3 does, leaving the germline J gene to fill in the end. V is TRBV20-1 and J is TRBJ2-2; D is unresolved. The CDR3 has 13 residues. Looked up from germline, CDR1 is DFQATT and CDR2 is SNEGSKA (reference sequence). This chain's CDR3 is CSARRRPNEKLFF. Partial CDR3 DNA: TGCAGTGCTAGAAGGCGGCCGAATGAAAAG.

This clone was counted ten times or more. The CDR3 end falls 3 residues outside the read, so it is completed with the germline J gene. The gene calls are TRBV9 and TRBJ2-5; 16 bases are shared with TRBD2. The CDR3 totals 19 residues. Germline CDR1 SGDLS, CDR2 YYNGEE. V lost 4 bases, J lost 6 bases, and 15 bases stayed unmatched. The CDR3 region is CASSPSPGLAGGFAQTQYF. The CDR3 bases that were read are TGTGCCAGCAGCCCAAGTCCGGGACTAGCGGGAGGGTTTGCCCAGACC.

As to this clone: The read stops 3 residues short of the end of the CDR3; the missing end is completed from the germline J gene. The rearrangement links TRBV20-1 to TRBJ1-1; D is perhaps TRBD1 (6 bases). CDR1 and CDR2 (germline): DFQATT, SNEGSKA (reference sequence). This CDR3 contains 14 residues. Trimming took off 1 base at V and 0 bases at J, with 9 bases between the two ends. The CDR3 DNA, read in part, is TGCAGTGCTAGAGGGGACAATTTGAACACTGAA. Translation gives CSARGDNLNTE. In full, the CDR3 is CSARGDNLNTEAFF.

The table lists this clone with many counts. The part of the CDR3 DNA that was read is TGTGCCAGCAGCCAAGGACAGGGAGAGGCTGAA. This encodes CASSQGQGEAE. The whole CDR3 protein reads CASSQGQGEAEAFF. This chain links TRBV7-9 with TRBJ1-1; 8 positions match TRBD1. The sequenced fragment ends 3 residues before the CDR3 boundary, so the rest is inferred from the germline J gene. The CDR3 has 14 amino acids. In germline, CDR1 is SEHNR, CDR2 FQNEAQ (reference sequence). V shed 5 bases, J shed 6 bases, and the junction held 8 bases outside the gene matches.

This clone showed up many times. The read terminates 3 residues ahead of where the CDR3 ends, so the germline J gene completes it. The chain is built from TRBV10-1 and TRBJ2-7, with TRBD1 matching over 11 bases. CDR1 and CDR2 (germline): WNHNN, SYGVQD (reference sequence). The trim removed 6 bases at V and 5 bases at J, leaving 6 bases unmatched. The CDR3 loop spans 14 amino acids. CDR3 DNA, as far as it was read: TGCGCCAGCAGCCCGGGACAGGGGGTGAACGAG. Translating it yields CASSPGQGVNE. The whole CDR3 is CASSPGQGVNEQYF.

The table lists this clone with many counts. The read ends 3 residues shy of where the CDR3 ends; the end is completed using the germline J gene. The chain has TRBV7-3 and TRBJ2-2; a weak D match, TRBD2 (6 bases). Germline V CDR1 and CDR2: SGHTA, FQGTGA. Trimming stripped 4 bases from V and 4 bases from J, with 13 bases between. The CDR3 has 15 amino acids. CDR3 DNA, as far as it was read: TGTGCCAGCAGCTCCGGCGGGGCGGGCACCGGGGAG. Residues: CASSSGGAGTGE. The CDR3 in its entirety is CASSSGGAGTGELFF. The full variable domain, with the rest looked up from reference TRBV7-3 and TRBJ2-2, is GAGVSQTPSNKVTEKGKYVELRCDPISGHTALYWYRQSLGQGPEFLIYFQGTGAADDSGLPNDRFFAVRPEGSVSTLKIQRTERGDSAVYLCASSSGGAGTGELFFGEGSRLTVL.

Many counts were recorded for this clone. The read falls 3 residues short of the CDR3 end, and the missing part is taken from the germline J gene. The J gene is TRBJ2-4, the V gene TRBV30, with 7 bases identical to TRBD2. Germline-derived CDR1 and CDR2 are GTSNPN and SVGIG (reference sequence). The CDR3 extends over 13 amino acids. The CDR3 DNA, read in part, is TGTGCCTGGAGTTCACTTTCCCCTAGCGGT. This encodes CAWSSLSPSG. The CDR3 in its entirety is CAWSSLSPSGQYF.